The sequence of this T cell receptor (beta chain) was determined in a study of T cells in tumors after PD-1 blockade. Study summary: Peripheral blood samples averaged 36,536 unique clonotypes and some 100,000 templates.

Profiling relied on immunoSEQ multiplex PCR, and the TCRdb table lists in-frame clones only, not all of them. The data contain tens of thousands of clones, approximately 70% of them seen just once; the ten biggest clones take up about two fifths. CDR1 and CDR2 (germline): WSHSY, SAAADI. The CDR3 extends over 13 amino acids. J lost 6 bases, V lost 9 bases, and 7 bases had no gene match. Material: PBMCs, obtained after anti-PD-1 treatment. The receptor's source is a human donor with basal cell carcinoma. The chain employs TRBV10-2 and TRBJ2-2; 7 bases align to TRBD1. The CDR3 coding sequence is TGCGCCAGTACCGACCAGGGGGCCGGGGAGCTGTTTTTT. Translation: CASTDQGAGELFF.